This T cell receptor beta chain was recovered during a study of cytomegalovirus exposure and HLA in healthy donors. The CDR3 spans 14 residues. The V end lost 2 bases, the J end lost 7 bases, and 17 bases lay between the germline ends. The germline CDR1 and CDR2 sequences are GTSNPN and SVGIG (reference sequence). The PCR was carried out with 60 Vbeta primers and 13 Jbeta primers. TCRdb's copy holds only in-frame clones and misses some; the assay was immunoSEQ multiplex PCR. This sample carries fewer than 250,000 clones, about 79% of them seen once, and the ten largest clones take around 2%. Study results and limitations: In vitro assays verified that a few CMV-associated chains recognized CMV antigens specifically. Data from an earlier analysis indicated that most TCR beta V segments were productive either about 87% or about 30% of the time.

Turning to this clone: Its antigen is undetermined.

This receptor was obtained from a man between 18 and 35 years old in good health and CMV-seronegative. This chain links TRBV30 with TRBJ1-2; no clear D gene. The sample consisted of PBMCs. The CDR3 DNA reads TGTGCCTGGAGTCCGCTGACCGAGGGTGGTGGCTACACCTTC. Translating it yields CAWSPLTEGGGYTF.